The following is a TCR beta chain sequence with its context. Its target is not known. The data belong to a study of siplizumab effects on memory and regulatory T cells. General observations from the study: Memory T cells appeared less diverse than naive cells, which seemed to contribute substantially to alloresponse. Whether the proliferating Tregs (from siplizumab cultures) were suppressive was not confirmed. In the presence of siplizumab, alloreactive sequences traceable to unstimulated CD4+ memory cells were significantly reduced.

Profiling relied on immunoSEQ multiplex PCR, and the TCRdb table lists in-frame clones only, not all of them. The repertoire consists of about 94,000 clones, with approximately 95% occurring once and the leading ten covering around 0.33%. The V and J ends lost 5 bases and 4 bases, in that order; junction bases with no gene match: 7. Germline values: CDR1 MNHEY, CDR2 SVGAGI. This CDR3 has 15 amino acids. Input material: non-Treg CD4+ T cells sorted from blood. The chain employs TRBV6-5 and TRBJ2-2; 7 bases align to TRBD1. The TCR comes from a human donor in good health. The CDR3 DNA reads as TGTGCCAGCAGTACCACCGACAGGGTCACCGGGGAGCTGTTTTTT. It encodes CASSTTDRVTGELFF.